This T cell receptor beta chain was documented in a study of T cells in Graves' hyperthyroidism and ophthalmopathy. Graves' hyperthyroidism was deemed stable given no ophthalmopathy progression within 18 months. The CDR3 covers 13 residues. The V gene's germline CDR1 is SEHNR and CDR2 FQNEAQ (reference sequence). The V end was cut by 1 base, the J end by 6 bases, with 9 bases between. In its sample, this clonotype was seen many times. The CDR3 regions of TCR beta were amplified from RNA transcripts. The HTBI primer set drove a first-round RT-PCR of the TCR CDR3. TCRdb redid the calling of the multiplex PCR reads with MiXCR, one entry per CDR3 protein. The table shows 350,000 to 400,000 distinct CDR3 sequences, with approximately 15% occurring only once.

Sequenced input: blood. V and J are TRBV7-9 and TRBJ1-1; D might be TRBD1 (5 bases). This clonotype originated in a woman between 55 and 75 years old with Graves' hyperthyroidism. The chain's CDR3 is CASSLVGVPEAFF. The CDR3 DNA reads as TGTGCCAGCAGCTTAGTGGGGGTCCCTGAAGCTTTCTTT.